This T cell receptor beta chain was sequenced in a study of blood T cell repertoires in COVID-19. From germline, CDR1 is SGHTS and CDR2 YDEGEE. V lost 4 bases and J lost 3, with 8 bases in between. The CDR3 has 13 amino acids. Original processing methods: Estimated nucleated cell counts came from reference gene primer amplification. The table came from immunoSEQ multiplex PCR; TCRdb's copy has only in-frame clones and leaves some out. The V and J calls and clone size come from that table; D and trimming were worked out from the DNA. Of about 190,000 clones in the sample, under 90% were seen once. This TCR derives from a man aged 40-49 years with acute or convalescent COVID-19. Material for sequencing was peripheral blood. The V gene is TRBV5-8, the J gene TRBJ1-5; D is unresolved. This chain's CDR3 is CASSPSYNQPQHF. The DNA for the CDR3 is TGTGCCAGCAGCCCTTCGTACAATCAGCCCCAGCATTTT.